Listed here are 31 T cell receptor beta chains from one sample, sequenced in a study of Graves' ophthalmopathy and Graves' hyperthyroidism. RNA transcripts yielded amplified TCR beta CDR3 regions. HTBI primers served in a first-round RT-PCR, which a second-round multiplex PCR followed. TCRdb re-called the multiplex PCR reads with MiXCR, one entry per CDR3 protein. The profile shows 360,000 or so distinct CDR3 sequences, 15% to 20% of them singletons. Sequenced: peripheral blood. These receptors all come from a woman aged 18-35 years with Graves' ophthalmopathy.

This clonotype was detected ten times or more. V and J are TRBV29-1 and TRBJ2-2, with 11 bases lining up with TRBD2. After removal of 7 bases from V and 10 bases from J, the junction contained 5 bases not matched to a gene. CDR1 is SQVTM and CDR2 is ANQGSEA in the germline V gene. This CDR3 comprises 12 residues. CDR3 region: CSALAGGEELFF. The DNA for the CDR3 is TGCAGCGCGCTAGCGGGAGGAGAGGAGCTGTTTTTT.

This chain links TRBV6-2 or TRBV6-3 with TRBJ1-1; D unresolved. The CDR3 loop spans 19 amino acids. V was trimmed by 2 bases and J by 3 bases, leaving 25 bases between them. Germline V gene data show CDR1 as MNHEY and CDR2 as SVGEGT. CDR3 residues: CASSYPFRLTRLEDTEAFF. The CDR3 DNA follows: TGTGCCAGCAGTTACCCCTTTCGTCTTACTCGTTTAGAAGACACTGAAGCTTTCTTT.

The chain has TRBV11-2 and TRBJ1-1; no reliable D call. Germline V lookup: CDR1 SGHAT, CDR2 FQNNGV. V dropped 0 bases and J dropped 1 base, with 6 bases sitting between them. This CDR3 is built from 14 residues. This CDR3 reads CASSLEYGNTEAFF. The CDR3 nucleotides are TGTGCCAGCAGCTTAGAATATGGGAACACTGAAGCTTTCTTT.

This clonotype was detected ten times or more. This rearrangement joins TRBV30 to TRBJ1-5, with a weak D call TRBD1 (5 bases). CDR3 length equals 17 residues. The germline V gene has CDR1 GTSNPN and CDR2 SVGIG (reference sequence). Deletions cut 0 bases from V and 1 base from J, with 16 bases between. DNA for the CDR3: TGTGCCTGGAGTGTAGGGGTATCGATTTTGAGCAATCAGCCCCAGCATTTT. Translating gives CAWSVGVSILSNQPQHF.

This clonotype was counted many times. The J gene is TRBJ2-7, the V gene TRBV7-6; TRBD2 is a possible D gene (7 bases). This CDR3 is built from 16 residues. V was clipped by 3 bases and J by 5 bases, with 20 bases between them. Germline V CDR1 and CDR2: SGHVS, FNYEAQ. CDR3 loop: CASSFYPGGALDEQYF. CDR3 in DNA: TGTGCCAGCAGCTTCTATCCGGGGGGCGCTTTAGACGAGCAGTACTTC. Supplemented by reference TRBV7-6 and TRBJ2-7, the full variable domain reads GAGVSQSPRYKVTKRGQDVALRCDPISGHVSLYWYRQALGQGPEFLTYFNYEAQQDKSGLPNDRFSAERPEGSISTLTIQRTEQRDSAMYRCASSFYPGGALDEQYFGPGTRLTVT.

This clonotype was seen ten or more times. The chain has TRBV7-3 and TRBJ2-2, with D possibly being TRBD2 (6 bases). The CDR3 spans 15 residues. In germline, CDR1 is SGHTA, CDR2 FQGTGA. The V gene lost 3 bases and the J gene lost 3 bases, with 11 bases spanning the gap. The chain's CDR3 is CASSLRDSYTGELFF. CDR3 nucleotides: TGTGCCAGCAGCTTGAGGGACTCCTACACCGGGGAGCTGTTTTTT.

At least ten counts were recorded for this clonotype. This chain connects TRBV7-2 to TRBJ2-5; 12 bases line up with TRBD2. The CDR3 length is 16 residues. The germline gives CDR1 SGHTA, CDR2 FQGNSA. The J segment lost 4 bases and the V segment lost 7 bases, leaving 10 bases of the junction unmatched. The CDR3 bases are TGTGCCAGCACCTCAATTCGGACTAGCGGGGTAGAGACCCAGTACTTC. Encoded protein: CASTSIRTSGVETQYF.

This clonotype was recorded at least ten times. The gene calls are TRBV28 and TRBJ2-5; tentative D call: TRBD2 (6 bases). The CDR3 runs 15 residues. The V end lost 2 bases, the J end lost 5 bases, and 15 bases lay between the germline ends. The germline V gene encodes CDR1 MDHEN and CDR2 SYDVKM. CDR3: CASSLHNSGGETQYF. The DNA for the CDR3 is TGTGCCAGCAGTTTACATAACAGTGGGGGGGAGACCCAGTACTTC.

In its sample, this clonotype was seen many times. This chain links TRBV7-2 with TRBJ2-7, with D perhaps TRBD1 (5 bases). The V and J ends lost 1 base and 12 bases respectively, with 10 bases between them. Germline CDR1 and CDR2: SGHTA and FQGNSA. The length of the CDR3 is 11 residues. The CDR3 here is CASSLDRQGYF. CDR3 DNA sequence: TGTGCCAGCAGCTTAGACCGGCAGGGGTACTTC.

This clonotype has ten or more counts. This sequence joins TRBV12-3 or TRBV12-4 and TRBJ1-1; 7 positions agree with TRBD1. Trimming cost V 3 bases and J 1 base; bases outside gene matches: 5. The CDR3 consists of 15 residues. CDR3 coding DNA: TGTGCCAGCAGTTTTTACGGACAGGCGAACACTGAAGCTTTCTTT. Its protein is CASSFYGQANTEAFF.

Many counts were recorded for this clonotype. The CDR3 DNA sequence: TGTGCCAGCAGGCCTAATGGAAGCAATCAGCCCCAGCATTTT. Residues: CASRPNGSNQPQHF. The V call is TRBV28, the J call TRBJ1-5, with no clear D. This CDR3 spans 14 amino acids. Looked up from germline, CDR1 is MDHEN and CDR2 is SYDVKM. Trimming left V 6 bases short and J 1 base short, with 10 bases between.

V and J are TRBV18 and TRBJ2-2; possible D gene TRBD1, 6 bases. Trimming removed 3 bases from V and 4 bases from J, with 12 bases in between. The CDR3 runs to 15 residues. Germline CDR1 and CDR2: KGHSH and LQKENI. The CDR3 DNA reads TGTGCCAGCTCACCCCAGGGGCTGGCCACCGGGGAGCTGTTTTTT. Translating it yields CASSPQGLATGELFF.

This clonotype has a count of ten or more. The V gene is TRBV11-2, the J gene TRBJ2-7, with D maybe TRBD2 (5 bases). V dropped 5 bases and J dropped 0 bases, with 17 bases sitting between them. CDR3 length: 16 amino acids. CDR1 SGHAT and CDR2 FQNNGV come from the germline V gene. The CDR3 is CASSRGLLRSSYEQYF. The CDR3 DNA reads TGTGCCAGCAGCAGAGGACTCCTCCGAAGCTCCTACGAGCAGTACTTC. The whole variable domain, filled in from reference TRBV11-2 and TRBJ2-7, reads EAGVAQSPRYKIIEKRQSVAFWCNPISGHATLYWYQQILGQGPKLLIQFQNNGVVDDSQLPKDRFSAERLKGVDSTLKIQPAKLEDSAVYLCASSRGLLRSSYEQYFGPGTRLTVT.

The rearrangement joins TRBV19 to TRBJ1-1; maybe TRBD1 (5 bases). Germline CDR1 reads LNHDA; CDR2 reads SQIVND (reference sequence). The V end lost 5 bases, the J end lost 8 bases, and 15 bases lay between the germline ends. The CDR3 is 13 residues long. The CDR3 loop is CASSPQGNLEAFF. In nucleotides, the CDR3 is TGTGCCAGTAGTCCGCAGGGAAATCTCGAAGCTTTCTTT.

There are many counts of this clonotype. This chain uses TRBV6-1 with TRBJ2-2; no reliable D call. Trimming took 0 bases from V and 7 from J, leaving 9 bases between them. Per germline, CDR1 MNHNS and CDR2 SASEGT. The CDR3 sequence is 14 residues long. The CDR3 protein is CASSEARANGELFF. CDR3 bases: TGTGCCAGCAGTGAAGCTCGGGCAAACGGGGAGCTGTTTTTT.

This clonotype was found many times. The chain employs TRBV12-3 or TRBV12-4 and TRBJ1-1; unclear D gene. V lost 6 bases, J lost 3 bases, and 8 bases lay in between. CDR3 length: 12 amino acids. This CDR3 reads CASSGPYTEAFF. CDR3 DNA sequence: TGTGCCAGCAGCGGCCCCTACACTGAAGCTTTCTTT.

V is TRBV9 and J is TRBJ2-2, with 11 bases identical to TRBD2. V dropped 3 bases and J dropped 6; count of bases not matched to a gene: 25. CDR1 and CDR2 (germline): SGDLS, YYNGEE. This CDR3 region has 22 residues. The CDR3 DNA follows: TGTGCCAGCAGCGAGTCGGAGATGTACCCCCAAGCTAGCGGGAGGCTTGCCGGGGAGCTGTTTTTT. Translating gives CASSESEMYPQASGRLAGELFF.

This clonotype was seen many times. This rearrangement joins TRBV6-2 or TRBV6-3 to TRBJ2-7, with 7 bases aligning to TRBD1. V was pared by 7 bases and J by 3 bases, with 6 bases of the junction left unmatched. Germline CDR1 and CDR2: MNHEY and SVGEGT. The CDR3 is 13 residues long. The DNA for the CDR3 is TGTGCCAGCACCTCGCCAGGGGGCTACGAGCAGTACTTC. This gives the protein CASTSPGGYEQYF.

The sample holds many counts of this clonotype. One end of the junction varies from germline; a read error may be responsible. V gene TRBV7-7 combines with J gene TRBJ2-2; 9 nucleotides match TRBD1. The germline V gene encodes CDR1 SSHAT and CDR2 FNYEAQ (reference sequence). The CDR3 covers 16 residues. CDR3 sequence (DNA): TGTGCTAGCAGCTTCAGAGACAGGGGGTACGCCGGGGAGCTGTTTTTT. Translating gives CASSFRDRGYAGELFF.

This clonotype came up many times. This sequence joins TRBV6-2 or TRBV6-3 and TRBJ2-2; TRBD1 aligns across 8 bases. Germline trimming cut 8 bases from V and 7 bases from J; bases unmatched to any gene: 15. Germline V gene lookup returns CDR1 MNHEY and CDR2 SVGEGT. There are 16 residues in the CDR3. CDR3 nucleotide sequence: TGTGCCAGCGGCCGACAGGGGCAACACCCAGGCGGGGAGCTGTTTTTT. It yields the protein CASGRQGQHPGGELFF.

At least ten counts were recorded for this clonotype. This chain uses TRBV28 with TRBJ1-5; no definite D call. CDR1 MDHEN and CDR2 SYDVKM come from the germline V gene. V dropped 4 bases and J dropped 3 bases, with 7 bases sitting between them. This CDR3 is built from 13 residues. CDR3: CASSSVSNQPQHF. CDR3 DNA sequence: TGTGCCAGCAGTTCTGTGTCCAATCAGCCCCAGCATTTT.

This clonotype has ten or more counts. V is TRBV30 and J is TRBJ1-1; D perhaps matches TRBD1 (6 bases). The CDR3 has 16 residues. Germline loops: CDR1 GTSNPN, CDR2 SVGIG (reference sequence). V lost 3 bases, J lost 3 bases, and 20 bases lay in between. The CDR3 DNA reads TGTGCCTGGAGGACGTCGGGGCAGGGGTATGACACTGAAGCTTTCTTT. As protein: CAWRTSGQGYDTEAFF.

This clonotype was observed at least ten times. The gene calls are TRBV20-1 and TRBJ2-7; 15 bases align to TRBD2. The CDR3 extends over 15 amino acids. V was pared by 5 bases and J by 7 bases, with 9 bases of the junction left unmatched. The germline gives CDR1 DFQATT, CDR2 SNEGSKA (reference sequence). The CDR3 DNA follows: TGCAGTGCTCGAGGGACTAGCGGGAGGTTTTGGGAGCAGTACTTC. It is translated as CSARGTSGRFWEQYF.

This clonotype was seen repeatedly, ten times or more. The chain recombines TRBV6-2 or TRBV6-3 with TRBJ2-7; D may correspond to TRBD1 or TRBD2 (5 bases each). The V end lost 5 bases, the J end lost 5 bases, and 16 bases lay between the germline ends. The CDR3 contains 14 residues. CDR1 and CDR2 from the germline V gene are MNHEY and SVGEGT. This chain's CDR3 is CASSARRGTNEQYF. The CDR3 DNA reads TGTGCCAGCAGTGCTCGCCGGGGCACCAACGAGCAGTACTTC.

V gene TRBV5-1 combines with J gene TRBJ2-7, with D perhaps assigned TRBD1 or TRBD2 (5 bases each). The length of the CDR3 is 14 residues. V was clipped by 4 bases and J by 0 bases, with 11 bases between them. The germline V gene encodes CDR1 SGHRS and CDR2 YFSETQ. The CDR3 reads CASSLHGGSYEQYF. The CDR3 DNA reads TGCGCCAGCAGCCTTCATGGGGGCTCCTACGAGCAGTACTTC.

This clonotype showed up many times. The chain's CDR3 is CASAAGWGGGLGTEAFF. The CDR3 bases are TGTGCCAGCGCAGCAGGATGGGGGGGCGGGTTGGGCACTGAAGCTTTCTTT. The chain joins TRBV27 to TRBJ1-1, with D perhaps matching TRBD1 (6 bases). The CDR3 runs to 17 residues. Germline-derived CDR1 and CDR2 are MNHEY and SMNVEV (reference sequence). Trimming left V 8 bases short and J 4 bases short, with 26 bases between.

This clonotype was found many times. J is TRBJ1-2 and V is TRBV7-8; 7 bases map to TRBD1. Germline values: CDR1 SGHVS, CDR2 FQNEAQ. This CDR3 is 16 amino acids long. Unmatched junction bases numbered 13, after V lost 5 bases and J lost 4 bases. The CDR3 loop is CASSPQGTGAFYGYTF. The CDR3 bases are TGTGCCAGCAGCCCCCAGGGAACAGGGGCTTTCTATGGCTACACCTTC.

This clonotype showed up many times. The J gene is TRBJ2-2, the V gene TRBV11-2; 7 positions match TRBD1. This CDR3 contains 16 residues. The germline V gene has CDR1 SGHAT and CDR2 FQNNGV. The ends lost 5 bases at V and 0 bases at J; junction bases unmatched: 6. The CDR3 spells CASSPWTGPNTGELFF. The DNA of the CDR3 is TGTGCCAGCAGCCCATGGACAGGACCGAACACCGGGGAGCTGTTTTTT.

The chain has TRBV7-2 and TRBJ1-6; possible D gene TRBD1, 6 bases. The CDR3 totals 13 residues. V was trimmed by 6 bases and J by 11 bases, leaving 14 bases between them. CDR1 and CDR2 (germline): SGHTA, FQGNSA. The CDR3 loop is CASSQGQKTPLHF. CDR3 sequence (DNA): TGTGCCAGCAGTCAAGGACAGAAGACACCCCTCCACTTT.

CDR3 in DNA: TGCAGCGTTGATCTTGACGGGACGGATTCCTATGGCTACACCTTC. This translates into CSVDLDGTDSYGYTF. The rearrangement uses TRBV29-1 and TRBJ1-2; D is perhaps TRBD1 (5 bases). V dropped 3 bases and J dropped 4 bases, with 18 bases sitting between them. CDR3 length: 15 residues. CDR1 SQVTM and CDR2 ANQGSEA come from the germline V gene. The entire variable domain, with the rest obtained from reference TRBV29-1 and TRBJ1-2, is as follows: SAVISQKPSRDICQRGTSLTIQCQVDSQVTMMFWYRQQPGQSLTLIATANQGSEATYESGFVIDKFPISRPNLTFSTLTVSNMSPEDSSIYLCSVDLDGTDSYGYTFGSGTRLTVV.

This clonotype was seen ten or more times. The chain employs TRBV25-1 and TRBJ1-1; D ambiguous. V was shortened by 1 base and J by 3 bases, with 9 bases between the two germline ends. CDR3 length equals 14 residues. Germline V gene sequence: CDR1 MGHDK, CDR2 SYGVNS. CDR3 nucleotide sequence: TGTGCCAGCAGTGAATTCGGGGTAGACACTGAAGCTTTCTTT. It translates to CASSEFGVDTEAFF.